These 15 T cell receptor beta chains originate from one sample sequenced in a study of a mutant IDH1 vaccine in newly diagnosed glioma. Time point meaning: baseline, week 1 (first vaccination visit). Treatment of the sample: pre-vaccination baseline after standard-of-care therapy. Using immunoSEQ multiplex PCR, the repertoire was profiled, and TCRdb retains in-frame clones only, with some absent. This table has approximately 20,000 clones, about 85% appearing once. The input for sequencing was PBMCs, taken from a glioma patient treated with radiotherapy, temozolomide or both. These receptors came from a man aged 40-49 years with glioma.

The rearrangement links TRBV5-5 to TRBJ1-2; maybe TRBD1 (5 bases). The CDR3 extends over 15 amino acids. Per germline, CDR1 SGHKS and CDR2 YYEKEE (reference sequence). The V gene lost 4 bases and the J gene lost 8 bases, with 21 bases spanning the gap. The CDR3 DNA is TGTGCCAGCAGCGTAATGGTGGGGCAGTCGGGCGGCTACACCTTC. Translation gives CASSVMVGQSGGYTF.

The V and J genes are TRBV6-1 and TRBJ1-1, with 8 bases matching TRBD1. Per germline, CDR1 MNHNS and CDR2 SASEGT. The junction had 7 bases not matched to a gene; V was cut back by 6 bases and J by 1 base. The CDR3 has 15 amino acids. For the CDR3, the DNA is TGTGCCAGCAGGGGAGCAGGGGGCGCGAACACTGAAGCTTTCTTT. Translated, it gives CASRGAGGANTEAFF.

The CDR3: CASSSSGTDGYGYTF. The CDR3 nucleotides read TGTGCCAGCAGCTCATCCGGGACAGACGGCTATGGCTACACCTTC. The chain employs TRBV7-9 and TRBJ1-2, with TRBD1 matching 7 bases. J was trimmed by 4 bases and V by 4 bases; bases with no gene match: 9. The CDR3 consists of 15 residues. Looked up from germline, CDR1 is SEHNR and CDR2 is FQNEAQ (reference sequence).

The V gene is TRBV4-2, the J gene TRBJ1-4; D unresolved. V was pared by 0 bases and J by 14 bases, with 13 bases between. The CDR3 totals 13 residues. Per the germline V gene, CDR1 is LGHNA and CDR2 is YNFKEQ. The CDR3 sequence: CASSQEPATPLFF. The CDR3 DNA is TGTGCCAGCAGCCAAGAACCGGCCACCCCCCTGTTTTTT.

The chain has TRBV25-1 and TRBJ2-3, with 9 bases lining up with TRBD1. Trimming removed 2 bases from V and 5 bases from J; junction bases left unmatched: 8. CDR3 size: 16 residues. Germline assignment: CDR1 MGHDK and CDR2 SYGVNS. CDR3 bases: TGTGCCAGCAGTGAACCAACAGGGGGCAGGCAAGATACGCAGTATTTT. Protein product: CASSEPTGGRQDTQYF.

V usage is TRBV4-2 and J usage is TRBJ1-2; 7 bases line up with TRBD1. Germline values: CDR1 LGHNA, CDR2 YNFKEQ. The junction had 3 bases not matched to a gene; V was cut back by 3 bases and J by 2 bases. The CDR3 loop spans 14 amino acids. The CDR3 bases are TGTGCCAGCAGCCAGCTGACAGGGAACTATGGCTACACCTTC. Translating it yields CASSQLTGNYGYTF.

This clone counts as medium-sized (0.01 to 0.1%). The chain combines TRBV5-8 with TRBJ1-6; D might be TRBD1 (5 bases). Germline CDR1 is SGHTS and CDR2 is YDEGEE. The ends were cut back, 2 bases at V and 4 bases at J, with 7 bases in the middle. This CDR3 spans 14 amino acids. CDR3 region: CASSFGGYNSPLHF. CDR3 in DNA: TGTGCCAGCAGCTTCGGGGGATATAATTCACCCCTCCACTTT.

V usage is TRBV5-4 and J usage is TRBJ2-2, with D tentatively TRBD2 (5 bases). V was trimmed by 4 bases and J by 4 bases, leaving 8 bases between them. This CDR3 has 13 amino acids. Looked up from germline, CDR1 is SGHNT and CDR2 is YYREEE (reference sequence). This chain's CDR3 is CASSVDSTGELFF. The CDR3 bases are TGTGCCAGCAGCGTGGACTCCACCGGGGAGCTGTTTTTT.

The rearrangement uses TRBV19 and TRBJ1-2, with D possibly matching TRBD1 (6 bases). CDR1 LNHDA and CDR2 SQIVND come from the germline V gene (reference sequence). The CDR3 has 16 residues. The ends were cut back, 3 bases at V and 6 bases at J, with 20 bases in the middle. CDR3 in DNA: TGTGCCAGTAGTATTGGCGGAGCAGGGGAGTTGGATGGCTACACCTTC. It translates to CASSIGGAGELDGYTF.

The rearrangement links TRBV30 to TRBJ1-1; D remains unclear. Germline CDR1 is GTSNPN and CDR2 is SVGIG (reference sequence). Trimming cost V 0 bases and J 1 base, with 6 bases left between them. This CDR3 is 13 amino acids long. CDR3 DNA sequence: TGTGCCTGGAGTGTACACAGGAACACTGAAGCTTTCTTT. It yields the protein CAWSVHRNTEAFF. The entire variable domain, with the rest obtained from reference TRBV30 and TRBJ1-1, is as follows: SQTIHQWPATLVQPVGSPLSLECTVEGTSNPNLYWYRQAAGRGLQLLFYSVGIGQISSEVPQNLSASRPQDRQFILSSKKLLLSDSGFYLCAWSVHRNTEAFFGQGTRLTVV.

This clone has just one count. V is TRBV5-1 and J is TRBJ1-2, with unresolved D. The CDR3 is 12 amino acids. CDR1 and CDR2 (germline): SGHRS, YFSETQ. V lost 0 bases and J 1 base, leaving 1 base between the germline ends. The CDR3 reads CASSLDNYGYTF. For the CDR3, the DNA is TGCGCCAGCAGCTTGGATAACTATGGCTACACCTTC.

V and J are TRBV6-6 and TRBJ1-3; D unresolved. The CDR3 is made up of 15 amino acids. Germline V lookup: CDR1 MNHNY, CDR2 SVGAGI (reference sequence). Deletions cut 2 bases from V and 0 bases from J, with 8 bases between. The CDR3 reads CASSYGGVSGNTIYF. CDR3 bases: TGTGCCAGCAGTTACGGTGGCGTCTCTGGAAACACCATATATTTT.

This sequence joins TRBV30 and TRBJ2-2; possible D gene TRBD1, 5 bases. The CDR3 spans 14 residues. Trimming left V 2 bases short and J 6 bases short, with 13 bases between. Germline V gene sequence: CDR1 GTSNPN, CDR2 SVGIG (reference sequence). CDR3 bases: TGTGCCTGGAGTCTCGGCAGGGATGCCGGGGAGCTGTTTTTT. Translation gives CAWSLGRDAGELFF.

This chain joins TRBV19 and TRBJ1-2; 7 bases align to TRBD1. Germline loops: CDR1 LNHDA, CDR2 SQIVND (reference sequence). With V trimmed by 5 bases and J by 12 bases, 9 bases remained unmatched. The CDR3 spans 12 residues. The CDR3 protein is CASSFRDSRHTF. As DNA, the CDR3 is TGTGCCAGTAGTTTCCGGGACAGCCGGCACACCTTC.

V is TRBV4-1 and J is TRBJ2-2; D gene unclear. The V end was cut by 2 bases, the J end by 9 bases, with 10 bases between. Germline CDR1 is MGHRA and CDR2 is YSYEKL. The CDR3 runs 13 residues. As DNA, the CDR3 is TGCGCCAGCAGCCAAATGGACCTGAGGGAGCTGTTTTTT. Its translation is CASSQMDLRELFF.